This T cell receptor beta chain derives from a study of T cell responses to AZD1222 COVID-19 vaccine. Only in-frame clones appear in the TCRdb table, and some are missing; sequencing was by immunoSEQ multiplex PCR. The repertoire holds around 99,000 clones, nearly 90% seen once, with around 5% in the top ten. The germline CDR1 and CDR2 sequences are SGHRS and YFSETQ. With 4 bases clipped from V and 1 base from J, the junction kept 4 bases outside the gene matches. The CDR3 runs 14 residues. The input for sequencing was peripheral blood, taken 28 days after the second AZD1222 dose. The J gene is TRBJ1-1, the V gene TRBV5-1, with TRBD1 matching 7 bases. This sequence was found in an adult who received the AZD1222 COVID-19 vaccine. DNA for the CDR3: TGCGCCAGCAGCAAGAGACAGGGGAACACTGAAGCTTTCTTT. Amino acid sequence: CASSKRQGNTEAFF.